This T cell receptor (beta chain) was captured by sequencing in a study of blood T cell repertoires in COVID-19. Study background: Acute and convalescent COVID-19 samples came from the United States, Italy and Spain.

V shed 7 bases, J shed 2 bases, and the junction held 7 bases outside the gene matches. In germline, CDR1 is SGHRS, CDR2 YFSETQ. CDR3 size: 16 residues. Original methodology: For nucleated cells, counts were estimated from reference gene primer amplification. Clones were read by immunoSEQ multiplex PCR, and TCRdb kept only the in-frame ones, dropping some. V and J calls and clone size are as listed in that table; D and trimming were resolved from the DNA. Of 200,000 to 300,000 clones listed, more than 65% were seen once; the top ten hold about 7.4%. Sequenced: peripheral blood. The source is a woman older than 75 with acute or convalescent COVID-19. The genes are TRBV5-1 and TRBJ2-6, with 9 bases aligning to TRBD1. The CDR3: CASGRTGEAGANVLTF. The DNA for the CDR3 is TGCGCCAGCGGGCGGACAGGGGAGGCTGGGGCCAACGTCCTGACTTTC.